The present TCR beta chain was sequenced within a study of blood T cell repertoires in COVID-19. The wider study: Donors in the United States, Italy and Spain gave samples during acute or convalescent COVID-19. PBMCs, B-cell-depleted T cells, or T cells were the source of the cDNA or gDNA that made up the material.

Original processing notes: It was from reference gene primer amplification that nucleated cell counts were estimated. Generated by immunoSEQ multiplex PCR, the TCRdb table keeps only in-frame clones and is missing some. The DNA was the basis for D and trimming; V, J and clone size are from that table. The table includes approximately 300,000 clones, 85% to 90% detected once. V gave up 10 bases and J gave up 1 base; unmatched junction bases: 12. CDR1 SGHTS and CDR2 YDEGEE come from the germline V gene. The CDR3 totals 15 residues. This TCR came from a man between 35 and 55 years old with acute or convalescent COVID-19. Sequencing was carried out using peripheral blood. The genes are TRBV5-8 and TRBJ2-3; 7 nucleotides line up with TRBD2. CDR3 region: CARGETGFGTDTQYF. The CDR3 DNA follows: TGTGCCCGGGGGGAGACCGGATTCGGCACAGATACGCAGTATTTT.